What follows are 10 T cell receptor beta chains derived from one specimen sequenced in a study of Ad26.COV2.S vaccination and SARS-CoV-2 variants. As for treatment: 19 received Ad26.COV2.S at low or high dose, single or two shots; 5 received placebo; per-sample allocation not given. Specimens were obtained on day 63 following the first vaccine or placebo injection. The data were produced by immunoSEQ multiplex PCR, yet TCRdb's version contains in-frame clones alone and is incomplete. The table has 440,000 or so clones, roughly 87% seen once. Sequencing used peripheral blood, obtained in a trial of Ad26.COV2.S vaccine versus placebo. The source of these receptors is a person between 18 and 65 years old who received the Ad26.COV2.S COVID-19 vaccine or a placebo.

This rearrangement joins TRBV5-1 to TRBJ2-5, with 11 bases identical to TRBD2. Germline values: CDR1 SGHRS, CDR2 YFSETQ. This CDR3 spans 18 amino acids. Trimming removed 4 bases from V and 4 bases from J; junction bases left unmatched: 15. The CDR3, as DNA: TGCGCCAGCAGCCTCAGACTAGCGGGAATCTCGTCGGGAGAGACCCAGTACTTC. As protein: CASSLRLAGISSGETQYF.

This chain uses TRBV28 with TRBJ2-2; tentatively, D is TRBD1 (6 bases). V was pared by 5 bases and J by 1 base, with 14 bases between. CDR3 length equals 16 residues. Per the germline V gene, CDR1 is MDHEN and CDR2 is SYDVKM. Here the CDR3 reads CASSKLTGLNTGELFF. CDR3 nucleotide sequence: TGTGCCAGCAGTAAGTTGACAGGCCTGAACACCGGGGAGCTGTTTTTT.

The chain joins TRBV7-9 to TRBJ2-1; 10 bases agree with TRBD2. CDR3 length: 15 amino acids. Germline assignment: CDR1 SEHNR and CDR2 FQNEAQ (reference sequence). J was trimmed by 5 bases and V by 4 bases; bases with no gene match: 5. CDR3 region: CASSSLAGGNNEQFF. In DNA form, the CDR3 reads TGTGCCAGCAGCTCATTAGCGGGAGGAAACAATGAGCAGTTCTTC.

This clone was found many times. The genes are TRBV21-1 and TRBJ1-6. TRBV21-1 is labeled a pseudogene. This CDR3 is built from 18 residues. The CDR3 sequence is CASSPDGWGGSFNSPLHF. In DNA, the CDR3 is TGTGCCAGCAGTCCCGACGGGTGGGGGGGTAGTTTTAATTCACCCCTCCACTTT.

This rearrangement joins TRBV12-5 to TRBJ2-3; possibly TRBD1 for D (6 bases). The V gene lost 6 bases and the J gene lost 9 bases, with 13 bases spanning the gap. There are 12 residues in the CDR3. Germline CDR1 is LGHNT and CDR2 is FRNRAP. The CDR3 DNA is TGTGCTAGTGGCCGACAGGCTGACACGCAGTATTTT. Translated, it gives CASGRQADTQYF.

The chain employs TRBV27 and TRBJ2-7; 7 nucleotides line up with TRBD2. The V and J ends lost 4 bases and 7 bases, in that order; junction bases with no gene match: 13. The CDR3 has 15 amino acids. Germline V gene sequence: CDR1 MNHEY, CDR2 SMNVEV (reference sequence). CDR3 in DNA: TGTGCCAGCAGTTCCTCCCGGGCGGGGGAGAGGGAGCAGTACTTC. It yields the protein CASSSSRAGEREQYF.

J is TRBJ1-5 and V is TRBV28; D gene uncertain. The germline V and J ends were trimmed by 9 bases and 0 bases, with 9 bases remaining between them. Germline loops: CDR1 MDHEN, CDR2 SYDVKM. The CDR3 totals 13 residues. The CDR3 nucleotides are TGTGCCAGTAGACGGTATAGCAATCAGCCCCAGCATTTT. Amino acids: CASRRYSNQPQHF.

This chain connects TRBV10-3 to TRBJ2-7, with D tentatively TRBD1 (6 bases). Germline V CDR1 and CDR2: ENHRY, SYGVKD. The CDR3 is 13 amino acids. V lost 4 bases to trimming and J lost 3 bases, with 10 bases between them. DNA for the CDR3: TGTGCCATCAGTGGAGGGACAAACTACGAGCAGTACTTC. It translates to CAISGGTNYEQYF.

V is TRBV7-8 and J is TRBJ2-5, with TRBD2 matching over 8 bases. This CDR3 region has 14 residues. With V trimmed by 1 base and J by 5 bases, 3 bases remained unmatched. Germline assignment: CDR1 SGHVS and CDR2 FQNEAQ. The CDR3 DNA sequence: TGTGCCAGCAGCTTAGTTCCGGGAGGGGAGACCCAGTACTTC. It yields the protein CASSLVPGGETQYF.

The DNA of the CDR3 is TGTGCCAGCAGCTTAGGACCCACAGGGGCAGGAAACACCATATATTTT. This gives the protein CASSLGPTGAGNTIYF. The rearrangement joins TRBV7-2 to TRBJ1-3, with TRBD1 identical over 7 bases. Per germline, CDR1 SGHTA and CDR2 FQGNSA. This CDR3 comprises 16 residues. With V trimmed by 1 base and J by 4 bases, 7 bases remained unmatched.